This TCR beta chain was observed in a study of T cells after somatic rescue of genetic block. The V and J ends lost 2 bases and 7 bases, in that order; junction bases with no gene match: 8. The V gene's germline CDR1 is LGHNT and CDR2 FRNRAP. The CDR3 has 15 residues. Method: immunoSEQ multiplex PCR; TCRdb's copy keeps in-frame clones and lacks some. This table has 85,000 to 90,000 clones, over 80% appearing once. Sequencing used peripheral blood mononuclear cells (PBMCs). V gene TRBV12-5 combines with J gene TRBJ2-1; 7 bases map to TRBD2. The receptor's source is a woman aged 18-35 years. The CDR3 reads CASGLRGSVKNEQFF. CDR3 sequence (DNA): TGTGCTAGTGGTTTGCGCGGGAGCGTTAAAAATGAGCAGTTCTTC.